These 9 T cell receptor beta chains originate from one sample sequenced in a study of cytomegalovirus exposure and HLA in healthy donors. PCR amplification relied on 60 Vbeta primers (plus 13 Jbeta primers). Using immunoSEQ multiplex PCR, the repertoire was profiled, and TCRdb retains in-frame clones only, with some absent. The data hold around 120,000 clones, with 80% to 85% observed a single time. The sequencing input was PBMCs. The receptors shown here come from a man aged 18 to 29 in good health and CMV-seronegative.

The gene calls are TRBV9 and TRBJ2-7; TRBD2 matches at 7 bases. In germline, CDR1 is SGDLS, CDR2 YYNGEE. The CDR3 is made up of 14 amino acids. The J segment lost 6 bases and the V segment lost 2 bases, leaving 8 bases of the junction unmatched. CDR3 in DNA: TGTGCCAGCAGCGTGACTAGCTCTTTCACCGAGCAGTACTTC. Translating it yields CASSVTSSFTEQYF.

This clone was found a few times. This chain links TRBV5-1 with TRBJ1-6, with D unresolved. This CDR3 has 14 amino acids. Germline CDR1 SGHRS, CDR2 YFSETQ. Trimming stripped 0 bases from V and 7 bases from J, with 8 bases between. CDR3 coding DNA: TGCGCCAGCAGCTTGGGGCCCTCCAATTCACCCCTCCACTTT. Encoded protein: CASSLGPSNSPLHF.

The chain joins TRBV19 to TRBJ1-1; D gene ambiguous. CDR1 is LNHDA, CDR2 SQIVND, per germline (reference sequence). V dropped 4 bases and J dropped 5 bases, with 11 bases sitting between them. The length of the CDR3 is 13 residues. As DNA, the CDR3 is TGTGCCAGTAGTAGCCTGGAGGGTACTGAAGCTTTCTTT. It encodes CASSSLEGTEAFF.

The V call is TRBV4-3, the J call TRBJ1-2; possible D gene TRBD1, 6 bases. The V end was cut by 0 bases, the J end by 1 base, with 12 bases between. The CDR3 spans 16 residues. The germline V gene has CDR1 LGHNA and CDR2 YSLEER. As DNA, the CDR3 is TGCGCCAGCAGCCAAGATCGACCAGGGGTTAACTATGGCTACACCTTC. This codes for CASSQDRPGVNYGYTF.

V and J are TRBV11-2 and TRBJ1-3; D might be TRBD1 (6 bases). V lost 7 bases and J lost 2, with 15 bases in between. The V gene's germline CDR1 is SGHAT and CDR2 FQNNGV. CDR3 length: 15 amino acids. CDR3: CASTLTGWTGNTIYF. The CDR3 region has the DNA TGTGCCAGCACCCTCACAGGGTGGACTGGAAACACCATATATTTT.

The chain links TRBV5-8 to TRBJ2-7, with D tentatively TRBD1 (6 bases). The length of the CDR3 is 13 residues. Between the trimmed V and J ends, which lost 4 bases and 2 bases, there was a span of 10 bases. Germline V gene data show CDR1 as SGHTS and CDR2 as YDEGEE. This chain's CDR3 is CASSRDRPYEQYF. The DNA for the CDR3 is TGTGCCAGCAGCCGAGACAGGCCCTACGAGCAGTACTTC.

The J gene is TRBJ1-1, the V gene TRBV4-1, with D perhaps matching TRBD1 (5 bases). The CDR3 has 15 residues. V lost 0 bases and J 5 bases, leaving 13 bases between the germline ends. From germline, CDR1 is MGHRA and CDR2 YSYEKL. CDR3 DNA: TGCGCCAGCAGCCAAGAATTAACCGGGGGGACTGAAGCTTTCTTT. Translation gives CASSQELTGGTEAFF.

The rearrangement joins TRBV10-3 to TRBJ2-3, with D possibly TRBD2 on 6 matching bases. The germline gives CDR1 ENHRY, CDR2 SYGVKD. The V end was cut by 4 bases, the J end by 4 bases, with 12 bases between. The CDR3 is 14 amino acids. CDR3: CAISGGTSSDTQYF. DNA of the CDR3: TGTGCCATCAGTGGAGGGACTTCCTCAGATACGCAGTATTTT.

The J gene is TRBJ1-4, the V gene TRBV15, with no clear D. CDR1 is LNHNV and CDR2 is YYDKDF in the germline V gene (reference sequence). The CDR3 covers 16 residues. V was trimmed by 5 bases and J by 0 bases, leaving 13 bases between them. This CDR3 reads CATSGPRRTTNEKLFF. In DNA, the CDR3 is TGTGCCACCAGCGGGCCCCGGCGCACAACTAATGAAAAACTGTTTTTT.